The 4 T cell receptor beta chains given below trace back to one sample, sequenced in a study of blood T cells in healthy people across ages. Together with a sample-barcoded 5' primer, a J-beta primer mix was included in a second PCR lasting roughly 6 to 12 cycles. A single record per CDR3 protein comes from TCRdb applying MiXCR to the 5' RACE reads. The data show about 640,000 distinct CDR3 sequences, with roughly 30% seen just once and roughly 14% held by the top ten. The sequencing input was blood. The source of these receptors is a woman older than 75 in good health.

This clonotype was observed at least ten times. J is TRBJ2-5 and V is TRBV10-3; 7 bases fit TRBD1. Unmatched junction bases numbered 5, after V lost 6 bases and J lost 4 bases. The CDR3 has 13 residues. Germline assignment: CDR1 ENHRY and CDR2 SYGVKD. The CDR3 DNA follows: TGTGCCATCAGGCCCGGGACAGCAGAGACCCAGTACTTC. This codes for CAIRPGTAETQYF.

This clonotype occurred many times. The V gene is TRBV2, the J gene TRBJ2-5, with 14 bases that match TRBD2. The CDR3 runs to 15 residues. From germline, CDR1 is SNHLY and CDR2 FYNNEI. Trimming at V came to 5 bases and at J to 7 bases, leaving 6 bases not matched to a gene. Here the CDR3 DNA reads TGTGCCAGCAGTTTTCGGACTAGCGGGGGGAGGACCCAGTACTTC. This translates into CASSFRTSGGRTQYF.

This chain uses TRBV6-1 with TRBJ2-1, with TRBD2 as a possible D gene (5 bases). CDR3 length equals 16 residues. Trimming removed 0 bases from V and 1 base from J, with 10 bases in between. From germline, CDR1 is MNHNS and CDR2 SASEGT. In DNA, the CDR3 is TGTGCCAGCAGTGAAGCGCTTCGGGGTTCCTACAATGAGCAGTTCTTC. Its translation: CASSEALRGSYNEQFF.

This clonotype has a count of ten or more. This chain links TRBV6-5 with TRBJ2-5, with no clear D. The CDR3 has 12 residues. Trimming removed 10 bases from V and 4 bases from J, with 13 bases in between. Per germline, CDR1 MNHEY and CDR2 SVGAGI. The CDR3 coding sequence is TGTGCCACAATGACCGTAGGAGAGACCCAGTACTTC. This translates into CATMTVGETQYF.